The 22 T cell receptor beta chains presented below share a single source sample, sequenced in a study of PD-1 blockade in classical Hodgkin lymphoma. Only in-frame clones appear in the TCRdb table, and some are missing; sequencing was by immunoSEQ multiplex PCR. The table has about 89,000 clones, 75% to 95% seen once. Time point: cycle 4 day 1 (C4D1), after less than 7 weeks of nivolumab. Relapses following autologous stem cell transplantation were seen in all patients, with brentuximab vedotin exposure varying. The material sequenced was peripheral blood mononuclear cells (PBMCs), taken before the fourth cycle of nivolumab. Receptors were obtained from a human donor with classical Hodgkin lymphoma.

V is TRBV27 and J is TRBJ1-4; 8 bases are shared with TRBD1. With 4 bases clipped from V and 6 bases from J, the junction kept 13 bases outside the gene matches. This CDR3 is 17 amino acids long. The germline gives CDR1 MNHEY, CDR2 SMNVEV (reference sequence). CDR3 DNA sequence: TGTGCCAGCAGTTCAAGCTACCAGGGGGCCGGAGATGAAAAACTGTTTTTT. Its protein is CASSSSYQGAGDEKLFF.

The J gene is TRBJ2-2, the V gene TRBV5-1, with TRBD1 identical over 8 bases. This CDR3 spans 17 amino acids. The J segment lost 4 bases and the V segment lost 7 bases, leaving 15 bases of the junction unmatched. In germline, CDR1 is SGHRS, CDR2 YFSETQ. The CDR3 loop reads CASSPSGTGSRTGELFF. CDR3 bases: TGCGCCAGCTCGCCAAGTGGGACAGGTTCTCGCACCGGGGAGCTGTTTTTT. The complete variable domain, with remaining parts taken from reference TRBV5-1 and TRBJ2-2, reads KAGVTQTPRYLIKTRGQQVTLSCSPISGHRSVSWYQQTPGQGLQFLFEYFSETQRNKGNFPGRFSGRQFSNSRSEMNVSTLELGDSALYLCASSPSGTGSRTGELFFGEGSRLTVL.

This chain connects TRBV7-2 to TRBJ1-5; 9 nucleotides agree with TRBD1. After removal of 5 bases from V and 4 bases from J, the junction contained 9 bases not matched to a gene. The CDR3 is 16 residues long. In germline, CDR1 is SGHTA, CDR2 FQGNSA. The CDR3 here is CASSPGTGPTNQPQHF. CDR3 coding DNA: TGTGCCAGCAGCCCAGGGACAGGGCCGACTAATCAGCCCCAGCATTTT. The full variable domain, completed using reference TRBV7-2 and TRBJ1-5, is GAGVSQSPSNKVTEKGKDVELRCDPISGHTALYWYRQSLGQGLEFLIYFQGNSAPDKSGLPSDRFSAERTGGSVSTLTIQRTQQEDSAVYLCASSPGTGPTNQPQHFGDGTRLSIL.

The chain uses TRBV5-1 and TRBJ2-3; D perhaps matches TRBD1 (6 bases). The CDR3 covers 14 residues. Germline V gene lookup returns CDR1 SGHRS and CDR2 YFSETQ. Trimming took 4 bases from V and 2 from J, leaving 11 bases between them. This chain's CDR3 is CASSRTGFTDTQYF. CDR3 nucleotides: TGCGCCAGCAGCCGTACAGGGTTCACAGATACGCAGTATTTT.

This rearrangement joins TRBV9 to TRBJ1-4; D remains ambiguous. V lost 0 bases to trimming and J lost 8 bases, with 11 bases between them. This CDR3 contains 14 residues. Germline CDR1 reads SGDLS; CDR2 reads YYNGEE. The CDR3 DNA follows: TGTGCCAGCAGCGTAGCAGATTCCCAGGAAAAACTGTTTTTT. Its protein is CASSVADSQEKLFF.

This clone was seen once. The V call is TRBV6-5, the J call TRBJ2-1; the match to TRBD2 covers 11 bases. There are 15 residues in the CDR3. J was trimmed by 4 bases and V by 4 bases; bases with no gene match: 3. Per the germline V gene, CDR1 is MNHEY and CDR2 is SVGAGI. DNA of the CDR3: TGTGCCAGCAGTTCCCTAGCGGGGGGATACAATGAGCAGTTCTTC. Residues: CASSSLAGGYNEQFF.

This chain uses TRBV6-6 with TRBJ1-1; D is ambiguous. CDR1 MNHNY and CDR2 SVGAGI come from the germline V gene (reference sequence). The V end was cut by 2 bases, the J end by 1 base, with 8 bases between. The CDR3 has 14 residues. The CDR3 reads CASSYTAGNTEAFF. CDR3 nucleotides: TGTGCCAGCAGTTACACAGCGGGGAACACTGAAGCTTTCTTT.

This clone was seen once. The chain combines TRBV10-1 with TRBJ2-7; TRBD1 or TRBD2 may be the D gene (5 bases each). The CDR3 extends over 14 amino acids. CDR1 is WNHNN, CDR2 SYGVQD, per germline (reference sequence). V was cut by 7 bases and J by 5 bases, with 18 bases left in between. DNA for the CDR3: TGCGCCAGCACCCCGGGACGGATACTCAACGAGCAGTACTTC. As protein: CASTPGRILNEQYF.

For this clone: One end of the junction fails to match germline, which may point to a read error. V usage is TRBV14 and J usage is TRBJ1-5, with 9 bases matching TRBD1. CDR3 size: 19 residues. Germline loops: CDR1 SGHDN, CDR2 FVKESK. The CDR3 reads CASTQSGRQGDYSNQPQHF. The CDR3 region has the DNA TGTGCCAGCACCCAATCCGGGCGACAGGGGGACTATAGCAATCAGCCCCAGCATTTT.

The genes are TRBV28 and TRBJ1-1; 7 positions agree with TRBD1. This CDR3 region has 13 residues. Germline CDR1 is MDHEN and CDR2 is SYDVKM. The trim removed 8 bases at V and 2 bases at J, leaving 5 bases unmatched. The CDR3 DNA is TGTGCCAGCGGACAGGTCATTAACACTGAAGCTTTCTTT. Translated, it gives CASGQVINTEAFF.

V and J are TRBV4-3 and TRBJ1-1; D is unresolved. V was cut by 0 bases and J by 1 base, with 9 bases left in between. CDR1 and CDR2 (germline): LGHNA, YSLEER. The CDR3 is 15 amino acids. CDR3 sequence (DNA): TGCGCCAGCAGCCAAGATCAGTACAAGAACACTGAAGCTTTCTTT. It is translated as CASSQDQYKNTEAFF.

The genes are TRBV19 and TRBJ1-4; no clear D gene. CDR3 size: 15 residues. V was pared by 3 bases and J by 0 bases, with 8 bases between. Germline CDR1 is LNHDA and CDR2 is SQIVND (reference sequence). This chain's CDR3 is CASSIIRATNEKLFF. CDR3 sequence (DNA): TGTGCCAGTAGTATCATCCGAGCAACTAATGAAAAACTGTTTTTT. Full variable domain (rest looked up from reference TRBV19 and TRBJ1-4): DGGITQSPKYLFRKEGQNVTLSCEQNLNHDAMYWYRQDPGQGLRLIYYSQIVNDFQKGDIAEGYSVSREKKESFPLTVTSAQKNPTAFYLCASSIIRATNEKLFFGSGTQLSVL.

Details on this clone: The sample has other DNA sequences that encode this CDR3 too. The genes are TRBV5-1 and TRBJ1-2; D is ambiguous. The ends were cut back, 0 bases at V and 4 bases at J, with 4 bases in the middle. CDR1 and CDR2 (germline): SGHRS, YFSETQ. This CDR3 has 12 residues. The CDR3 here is CASSLGSYGYTF. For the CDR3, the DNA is TGCGCCAGCAGCTTGGGTAGCTATGGCTACACCTTC.

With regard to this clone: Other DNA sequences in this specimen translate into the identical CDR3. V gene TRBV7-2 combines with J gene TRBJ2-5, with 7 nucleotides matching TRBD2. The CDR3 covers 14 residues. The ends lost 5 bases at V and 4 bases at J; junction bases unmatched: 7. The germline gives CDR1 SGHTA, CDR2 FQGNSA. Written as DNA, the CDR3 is TGTGCCAGCAGCCTCCTAGGCGGGGGAGAGACCCAGTACTTC. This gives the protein CASSLLGGGETQYF.

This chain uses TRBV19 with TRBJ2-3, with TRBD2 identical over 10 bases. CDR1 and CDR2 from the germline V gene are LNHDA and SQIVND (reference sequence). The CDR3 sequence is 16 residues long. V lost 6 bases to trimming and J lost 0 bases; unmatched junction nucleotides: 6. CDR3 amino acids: CASSDIAGGSTDTQYF. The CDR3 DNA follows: TGTGCCAGTAGCGATATAGCGGGGGGTAGCACAGATACGCAGTATTTT. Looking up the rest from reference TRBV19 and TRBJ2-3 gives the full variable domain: DGGITQSPKYLFRKEGQNVTLSCEQNLNHDAMYWYRQDPGQGLRLIYYSQIVNDFQKGDIAEGYSVSREKKESFPLTVTSAQKNPTAFYLCASSDIAGGSTDTQYFGPGTRLTVL.

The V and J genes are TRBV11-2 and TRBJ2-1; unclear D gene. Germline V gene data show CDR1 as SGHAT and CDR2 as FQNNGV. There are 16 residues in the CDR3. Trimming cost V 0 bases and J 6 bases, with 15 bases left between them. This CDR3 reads CASSLDHIAEVNEQFF. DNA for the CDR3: TGTGCCAGCAGCTTAGATCACATAGCCGAGGTCAATGAGCAGTTCTTC.

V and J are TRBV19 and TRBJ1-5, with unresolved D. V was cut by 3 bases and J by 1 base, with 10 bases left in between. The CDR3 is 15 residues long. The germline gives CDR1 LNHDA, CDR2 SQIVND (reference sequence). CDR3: CASSIAAGSNQPQHF. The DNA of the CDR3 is TGTGCCAGTAGTATCGCTGCGGGGAGCAATCAGCCCCAGCATTTT.

The CDR3 DNA sequence: TGTGCCAGCAGTGGCCTGACGGGAGGGGTCGAGCAGTACTTC. Protein product: CASSGLTGGVEQYF. The gene calls are TRBV6-5 and TRBJ2-7; TRBD2 matches 8 bases. Per germline, CDR1 MNHEY and CDR2 SVGAGI. J lost 6 bases, V lost 5 bases, and 9 bases had no gene match. This CDR3 region has 14 residues.

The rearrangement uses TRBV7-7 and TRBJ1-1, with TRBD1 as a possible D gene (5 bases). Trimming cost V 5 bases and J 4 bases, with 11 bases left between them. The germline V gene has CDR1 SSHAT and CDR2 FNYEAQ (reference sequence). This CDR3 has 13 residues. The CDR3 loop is CASSIDSFTEAFF. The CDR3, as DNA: TGTGCCAGCAGCATCGACAGTTTCACTGAAGCTTTCTTT.

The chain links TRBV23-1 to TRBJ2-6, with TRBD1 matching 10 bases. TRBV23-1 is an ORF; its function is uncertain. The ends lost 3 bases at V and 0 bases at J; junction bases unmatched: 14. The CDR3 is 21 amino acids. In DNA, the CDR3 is TGCGCCAGCAGTCAGAAGACAGGGGGCGGCACAAACCTCTCTGGGGCCAACGTCCTGACTTTC. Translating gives CASSQKTGGGTNLSGANVLTF.

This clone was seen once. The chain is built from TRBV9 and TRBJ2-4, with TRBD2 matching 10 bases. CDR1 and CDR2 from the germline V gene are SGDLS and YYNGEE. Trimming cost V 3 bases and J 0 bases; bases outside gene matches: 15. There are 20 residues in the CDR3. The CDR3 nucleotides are TGTGCCAGCAGCGCCTTAAGCGGGGGGGACACCCAATTAGCCAAAAACATTCAGTACTTC. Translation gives CASSALSGGDTQLAKNIQYF.

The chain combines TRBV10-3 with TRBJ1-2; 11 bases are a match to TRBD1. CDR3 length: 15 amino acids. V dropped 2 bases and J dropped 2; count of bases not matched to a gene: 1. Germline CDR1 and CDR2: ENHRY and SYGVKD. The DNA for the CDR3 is TGTGCCATCAGTGAGGGGGACAGGGGGAACTATGGCTACACCTTC. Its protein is CAISEGDRGNYGYTF.